This T cell receptor beta chain was profiled in a study of T cell repertoires in cytomegalovirus infection. Study overall: Researchers turned to recently identified HLA-C-restricted CMV epitopes as well as well-studied HLA-B-restricted ones. Matching HLA type, along with CMV infection, was indicated by public TCR beta signatures.

With regard to this clonotype: Its antigen remains unknown.

Via MiXCR, TCRdb re-called the reads, giving one row per CDR3 protein. The table has roughly 180,000 distinct CDR3 sequences, about 20% seen once; the top ten hold roughly 25%. Germline assignment: CDR1 MNHEY and CDR2 SVGEGT. The ends were cut back, 2 bases at V and 7 bases at J, with 9 bases in the middle. CDR3 length: 12 amino acids. Study results and caveats: CMV carriers having the relevant HLA were flagged by cumulative public TCR beta family frequency. Dominating the ex vivo response were TCR beta clonotypes that were CMV-specific and HLA-C-restricted.

The sequence was collected from a human donor in good health (CMV status not recorded). Some clones in this sample may be carry-over from other donors' samples. The sequenced sample was CD8+ T cells from cultured PBMCs, obtained from culture after CMV antigen stimulation. The chain links TRBV6-2 or TRBV6-3 to TRBJ2-7; possibly TRBD1 for D (6 bases). As DNA, the CDR3 is TGTGCCAGCAGTTACACCGACAGGGAGCAGTACTTC. Its translation: CASSYTDREQYF.